This T cell receptor (beta chain) originates from a study of technical replicates of blood from several donors. TCRdb's table, derived via immunoSEQ multiplex PCR, lists solely in-frame clones and lacks some. The sample contains roughly 50,000 clones, 90% to 95% of which appear only once. The table lists this clone with a count of one. CDR1 SGHDN and CDR2 FVKESK come from the germline V gene. The CDR3 is 14 amino acids. Trimming left V 4 bases short and J 0 bases short, with 9 bases between. The clonotype originates from a human donor in good health. Some clones in this sample may be carry-over from other donors' samples. This sequence joins TRBV14 and TRBJ2-5; no reliable D call. Specimen: PBMCs. CDR3 sequence (DNA): TGTGCCAGCAGCCGACTTCTGTACCAAGAGACCCAGTACTTC. This translates into CASSRLLYQETQYF.